The T cell receptor beta chain described here comes from a study of T cells expressing NK-cell markers. Study-level information: Repertoire data for TCR beta were derived from sorted T cells (CD3+CD56+NKG2C+, CD3+CD56+NKG2C- and CD3+CD56-NKG2C+).

This CDR3 has 14 residues. Germline loops: CDR1 LGHNA, CDR2 YSLEER. Regarding this clonotype: Antigen unknown.

Whole-study findings and limits: There were a few donors in whom these clonotypes also led the CD3+CD56-NKG2C+ fraction. The study did not resolve the HCMV specificity of expanded NKG2C+ T cell clones.

The TCR beta cDNA came from 5'RACE template switching with UMIs. TCRdb reprocessed the 5' RACE reads and stores each CDR3 protein as one record, lacking DNA. The sample has 500,000 or so distinct CDR3 sequences. This sequence was found in a man younger than 35 in good health. V and J are TRBV4-3 and TRBJ2-1; without DNA, the TCRdb call of TRBD2 cannot be checked. Sequencing was performed on blood T cells: a sorted CD56 or NKG2C T cell subset, CD4+ or CD8+ T cells, or bulk PBMC T cells (not recorded which). The CDR3 sequence: CASSSTSGAGEQFF.